The rows below give T cell receptor beta chains drawn from one sample of a study of cytomegalovirus exposure and HLA in healthy donors. Generated by immunoSEQ multiplex PCR, the TCRdb table keeps only in-frame clones and is missing some. The table records 150,000 to 200,000 clones, around 80% of them present only once. Specimen: PBMCs. These receptors were taken from a woman in her 40s in good health and CMV-seronegative. CDR3s include the opening cysteine and the closing phenylalanine or tryptophan. A D gene is named only where the DNA matches it firmly. A row's size may be missing; if present it is once, few, many or a size class.

>TRBV5-3|TRBD1|TRBJ1-1|.|14
TGTGCCAGAAGCTTGTCAGGGGGGAACACTGAAGCTTTCTTT
CARSLSGGNTEAFF
>TRBV5-1|.|TRBJ1-2|.|13
TGCGCCAGCAGCTTGGAAGTTTCCTCGACACCCACCTTC
CASSLEVSSTPTF
>TRBV2|.|TRBJ2-7|.|15
TGTGCCAGCAGTGAAAGGACCGGGAGTGTCTACGAGCAGTACTTC
CASSERTGSVYEQYF
>TRBV5-1|TRBD1|TRBJ2-5|.|16
TGCGCCAGCAGCCCCCGGACAGGACGACGTCAAGAGACCCAGTACTTC
CASSPRTGRRQETQYF
>TRBV18|.|TRBJ1-2|.|14
TGTGCCAGCTCCCCGACAGGAGAAGCCTATGGCTACACCTTC
CASSPTGEAYGYTF
>TRBV27|TRBD2|TRBJ2-1|.|16
TGTGCCAGCAGTTTAATCGTGGGAGGGCCCATCAATGAGCAGTTCTTC
CASSLIVGGPINEQFF
>TRBV5-1|.|TRBJ1-1|.|14
TGCGCCAGCAGCTTAAGTCTGCGGAACACTGAAGCTTTCTTT
CASSLSLRNTEAFF
>TRBV6-5|.|TRBJ1-2|.|13
TGTGCCAGCAGTTACCAGGGGAACTATGGCTACACCTTC
CASSYQGNYGYTF
>TRBV30|.|TRBJ1-4|.|15
TGTGCCTGGAGGCGGGGGGGATCGCACGGTGAAAAACTGTTTTTT
CAWRRGGSHGEKLFF
>TRBV2|TRBD1|TRBJ1-2|.|11
TGTGCCAGCACTGGGACAGCGGGCTACACCTTC
CASTGTAGYTF
>TRBV7-9|TRBD1|TRBJ1-4|.|15
TGTTCCAGCAGCTCTACGACAGGGGGATTGGAAAAACTGTTTTTT
CSSSSTTGGLEKLFF
>TRBV28|.|TRBJ1-2|.|12
TGTGCCAGCAACACACAGGATTTCGGCTACACCTTC
CASNTQDFGYTF
>TRBV29-1|TRBD2|TRBJ2-1|few|15
TGCAGCGTTGAACCGGGACTAGCGGGCGGAAACCGGCAGTTCTTC
CSVEPGLAGGNRQFF
>TRBV4-1|.|TRBJ2-3|.|15
TGCGCCAGCAGCCCACGACAGGTAGTCACAGATACGCAGTATTTT
CASSPRQVVTDTQYF
>TRBV6-5|TRBD2|TRBJ2-3|.|15
TGTGCCAGCAGTTACGGGGCGGGAGGAGCAGATACGCAGTATTTT
CASSYGAGGADTQYF
>TRBV5-1|.|TRBJ1-6|.|15
TGCGCCAGCAGCTTGGAGGGTCCGGGAGGTTCACCCCTCCACTTT
CASSLEGPGGSPLHF
>TRBV19|.|TRBJ2-3|.|16
TGTGCCAGTAGTATAGAAGGCAGGGTGGGAACAGATACGCAGTATTTT
CASSIEGRVGTDTQYF
>TRBV7-2|TRBD1|TRBJ1-5|.|16
TGTGCCAGCAGCTTCGCCGCGACAGGGCACAATCAGCCCCAGCATTTT
CASSFAATGHNQPQHF
>TRBV5-1|.|TRBJ1-2|.|15
TGCGCCAGCAGCTTGGCCGTCGGGGGTAACTATGGCTACACCTTC
CASSLAVGGNYGYTF
>TRBV5-1|TRBD2|TRBJ2-2|.|18
TGCGCCAGCAGCCACGGGACTAGCGGGAGGGTTGGCACCGGGGAGCTGTTTTTT
CASSHGTSGRVGTGELFF
>TRBV7-9|TRBD1|TRBJ2-1|.|16
TGTGCCAGCAGCTTGACAGGGGAATGGCGGGGCAATGAGCAGTTCTTC
CASSLTGEWRGNEQFF
>TRBV7-2|.|TRBJ1-2|.|14
TGTGCCAGCAGCTCGACAGGAGGAAACTATGGTTACACCTTC
CASSSTGGNYGYTF
>TRBV4-3|TRBD1|TRBJ2-1|.|17
TGCGCCAGCAGCCAGGGAGGGGGACAGGGGGCGTCCAATGAGCAGTTCTTC
CASSQGGGQGASNEQFF
>TRBV4-3|.|TRBJ2-3|.|13
TGCGCCAGCAGCCCGGGATCGACGGGTACGCAGTATTTT
CASSPGSTGTQYF
>TRBV5-1|.|TRBJ1-2|.|19
TGCGCCAGCAGCTTAAGCCGCCGTGGGCCGTTGAGGACAACGGATGGCTACACCTTC
CASSLSRRGPLRTTDGYTF
>TRBV9|.|TRBJ2-1|.|16
TGTGCCAGCAGCGTAGACCCCAACGACTTCTACAATGAGCAGTTCTTC
CASSVDPNDFYNEQFF
>TRBV6-5|TRBD2|TRBJ2-2|.|15
TGTGCCAGCAGTTACTACCGGGGAGGGTCCGGGGAGCTGTTTTTT
CASSYYRGGSGELFF
>TRBV7-9|.|TRBJ2-1|.|15
TGTGCCAGCAGCTTAGGGACAGAAGCCTACAATGAGCAGTTCTTC
CASSLGTEAYNEQFF
>TRBV7-2|.|TRBJ1-5|.|14
TGTGCCAGCAGCTTAACTTCGAGCAATCAGCCCCAGCATTTT
CASSLTSSNQPQHF
>TRBV25-1|TRBD1|TRBJ1-2|.|14
TGTGCCAGCAGGGAGACAGGGAACCACTATGGCTACACCTTC
CASRETGNHYGYTF
>TRBV9|TRBD2|TRBJ2-3|.|19
TGTGCCAGCAGCGCCCCAGGGACTAGCGGGGGGGGTCCCACAGATACGCAGTATTTT
CASSAPGTSGGGPTDTQYF
>TRBV19|.|TRBJ2-3|few|17
TGTGCCAGTAGTAGGTGGACTACTACCCCTAGCACAGATACGCAGTATTTT
CASSRWTTTPSTDTQYF
>TRBV10-3|.|TRBJ2-3|.|15
TGTGCCATCAGTGGCCCGGGGAAGAGCACAGATACGCAGTATTTT
CAISGPGKSTDTQYF
>TRBV9|TRBD2|TRBJ2-1|.|16
TGTGCCAGCAGCGTAGGAGCGGGAGGGTACTACAATGAGCAGTTCTTC
CASSVGAGGYYNEQFF
>TRBV6-1|.|TRBJ1-1|.|15
TGTGCCAGCAGTGAAGTTGGAGGGGTCAACACTGAAGCTTTCTTT
CASSEVGGVNTEAFF
>TRBV27|.|TRBJ1-4|.|14
TGTGCCAGCAGTTTACAGGGGAGTAATGAAAAACTGTTTTTT
CASSLQGSNEKLFF
>TRBV6-1|.|TRBJ1-1|.|15
TGTGCCAGCAGGGCGCGGGACCGGAGGGCCACTGAAGCTTTCTTT
CASRARDRRATEAFF
>TRBV5-3|TRBD1|TRBJ2-2|.|17
TGTGCCAGAAGCCCCTTCGGACAGGGTCTGGTCACCGGGGAGCTGTTTTTT
CARSPFGQGLVTGELFF
>TRBV10-3|TRBD1|TRBJ1-5|.|18
TGTGCCATCAGTGAGTCTTCAGATTGGACAGGACATAATCAGCCCCAGCATTTT
CAISESSDWTGHNQPQHF
>TRBV7-3|TRBD2|TRBJ2-2|.|19
TGTGCCAGCAGCCCCCTTCCGGGACTAGCGGATACGAACACCGGGGAGCTGTTTTTT
CASSPLPGLADTNTGELFF